This entry lists 16 T cell receptor beta chains sequenced from one sample in a study of cytomegalovirus exposure and HLA in healthy donors. With 60 Vbeta and 13 Jbeta primers, the PCR was carried out. Measured with immunoSEQ multiplex PCR; TCRdb has only the in-frame clones, and not every one. This sample has fewer than 250,000 clones, with roughly 80% found just once. The source material was PBMCs. Every receptor here comes from a man aged 40-49 years in good health and CMV-seronegative.

The chain has TRBV19 and TRBJ1-6; 7 bases align to TRBD1. The CDR3 covers 15 residues. V trimming: 3 bases; J trimming: 10 bases; junction bases outside the gene matches: 9. Germline V CDR1 and CDR2: LNHDA, SQIVND (reference sequence). DNA of the CDR3: TGTGCCAGTAGTATGCACGGGACAGAAGAGTCACCCCTCCACTTT. It encodes CASSMHGTEESPLHF. Variable domain in full (rest from reference TRBV19 and TRBJ1-6): DGGITQSPKYLFRKEGQNVTLSCEQNLNHDAMYWYRQDPGQGLRLIYYSQIVNDFQKGDIAEGYSVSREKKESFPLTVTSAQKNPTAFYLCASSMHGTEESPLHFGNGTRLTVT.

This clone was counted between two and nine times. The chain is built from TRBV10-3 and TRBJ1-1; TRBD1 agrees at 8 bases. Losses at the gene ends were 7 bases for V and 5 bases for J; bases not matched to a gene: 6. The CDR3 runs 13 residues. Looked up from germline, CDR1 is ENHRY and CDR2 is SYGVKD. The CDR3: CAITETGGTEAFF. In nucleotides, the CDR3 is TGTGCCATCACGGAAACAGGGGGTACTGAAGCTTTCTTT.

Comments on this clone: At one of its ends the junction is not consistent with the germline gene, which may arise from a read error. The chain links TRBV4-2 to TRBJ2-2; 7 positions agree with TRBD2. The length of the CDR3 is 17 residues. The germline gives CDR1 LGHNA, CDR2 YNFKEQ. CDR3 protein: CASSQILARANTGGLFF. CDR3 in DNA: TGTGCCAGCAGCCAAATACTAGCGCGCGCGAACACCGGGGGGCTGTTTTTT.

Turning to this clone: At one end, the junction sequence differs from germline, possibly due to a read error. The rearrangement uses TRBV29-1 and TRBJ1-4, with D perhaps matching TRBD1 (5 bases). In germline, CDR1 is SQVTM, CDR2 ANQGSEA. There are 14 residues in the CDR3. The CDR3 sequence is CSVEDGTGDEKLFF. CDR3 bases: TGCAGCGTCGAAGATGGGACTGGGGATGAAAAACTGTTTTTT.

The gene calls are TRBV4-2 and TRBJ1-4, with D unresolved. CDR1 and CDR2 (germline): LGHNA, YNFKEQ. The CDR3 loop spans 14 amino acids. V was shortened by 4 bases and J by 5 bases, with 11 bases between the two germline ends. The DNA of the CDR3 is TGTGCCAGCAGCCCCTCCCTTCTAAATGAAAAACTGTTTTTT. It translates to CASSPSLLNEKLFF.

The gene calls are TRBV4-3 and TRBJ1-4, with 7 nucleotides matching TRBD1. V was clipped by 2 bases and J by 7 bases; unmatched bases: 13. The CDR3 is 17 residues long. Germline CDR1 reads LGHNA; CDR2 reads YSLEER. CDR3 sequence (DNA): TGCGCCAGCAGCCAATCTGTTCAGACAGGGTTCCGTGAAAAACTGTTTTTT. Translating it yields CASSQSVQTGFREKLFF.

The table lists this clone with a few counts. The genes are TRBV29-1 and TRBJ2-7, with D perhaps TRBD1 (6 bases). Germline V gene lookup returns CDR1 SQVTM and CDR2 ANQGSEA. The length of the CDR3 is 15 residues. Trimming cost V 7 bases and J 2 bases, with 21 bases left between them. The CDR3 DNA follows: TGCAGCGGCCAACTCTTAGTTAAGGGGGCCTACGAGCAGTACTTC. Protein: CSGQLLVKGAYEQYF.

The rearrangement uses TRBV9 and TRBJ2-1; maybe TRBD2 (6 bases). Per germline, CDR1 SGDLS and CDR2 YYNGEE. V shed 0 bases and J shed 10 bases, with 11 bases lying between them. This CDR3 region has 13 residues. CDR3 amino acids: CASSVVGGGEQFF. CDR3 sequence (DNA): TGTGCCAGCAGCGTAGTAGGAGGAGGGGAGCAGTTCTTC.

This clone came up once. The chain couples TRBV9 to TRBJ1-2; 8 bases map to TRBD1. The V and J ends lost 3 bases and 5 bases, in that order; junction bases with no gene match: 6. The CDR3 loop spans 14 amino acids. Germline V CDR1 and CDR2: SGDLS, YYNGEE. In DNA, the CDR3 is TGTGCCAGCAGCGCAGGACAGGGAAAGTATGGCTACACCTTC. As protein: CASSAGQGKYGYTF.

This clone was recorded a few times. V is TRBV19 and J is TRBJ2-7, with a tentative D call TRBD2 (5 bases). The CDR3 sequence is 14 residues long. Germline V CDR1 and CDR2: LNHDA, SQIVND (reference sequence). The V gene lost 1 base and the J gene lost 6 bases, with 13 bases spanning the gap. CDR3 coding DNA: TGTGCCAGTAGTATAGGGGATTATCGGGGCGAGCAGTACTTC. Translating gives CASSIGDYRGEQYF.

The CDR3: CASSPVGSGSYEQFF. The CDR3 region has the DNA TGCGCCAGCAGCCCGGTTGGAAGCGGGAGTTATGAGCAGTTCTTC. The chain employs TRBV5-1 and TRBJ2-1; 8 bases fit TRBD2. From germline, CDR1 is SGHRS and CDR2 YFSETQ. This CDR3 has 15 amino acids. The V segment lost 4 bases and the J segment 8 bases; nucleotides outside the gene matches: 11.

The chain carries TRBV6-4 and TRBJ2-2; D may be TRBD1 (7 bases). Germline lookup yields CDR1 MRHNA and CDR2 SNTAGT. The length of the CDR3 is 16 residues. V lost 6 bases and J lost 6, with 20 bases in between. In DNA, the CDR3 is TGTGCCAGCAGCATGGAGGGTCTAGGGGGCCCCGGGGAGCTGTTTTTT. As protein: CASSMEGLGGPGELFF.

This clone was detected a few times. The genes are TRBV5-4 and TRBJ2-5; 15 nucleotides match TRBD2. The CDR3 consists of 16 residues. V gave up 4 bases and J gave up 5 bases; unmatched junction bases: 6. Germline loops: CDR1 SGHNT, CDR2 YYREEE (reference sequence). The CDR3: CASSPRGTSGRETQYF. The CDR3, as DNA: TGTGCCAGCAGCCCGCGAGGGACTAGCGGGAGGGAGACCCAGTACTTC.

V is TRBV7-3 and J is TRBJ2-4, with no clear D. CDR3 length: 13 residues. Germline CDR1 SGHTA, CDR2 FQGTGA. V was shortened by 0 bases and J by 4 bases, with 4 bases between the two germline ends. The CDR3 bases are TGTGCCAGCAGCTTAACCGGGAAAAACATTCAGTACTTC. It specifies CASSLTGKNIQYF.

Only a few counts were recorded for this clone. This CDR3 is CASSRLLLGPTDTQYF. The CDR3 bases are TGTGCCAGCAGTCGACTCCTTCTAGGCCCCACAGATACGCAGTATTTT. V and J are TRBV28 and TRBJ2-3; D uncertain. The CDR3 is 16 residues long. Germline V gene lookup returns CDR1 MDHEN and CDR2 SYDVKM. V was shortened by 5 bases and J by 2 bases, with 17 bases between the two germline ends.

V is TRBV7-4 and J is TRBJ2-2; 9 nucleotides align to TRBD2. This CDR3 comprises 16 residues. The V and J ends lost 2 bases and 6 bases, in that order; junction bases with no gene match: 7. CDR1 and CDR2 from the germline V gene are SGHVT and SQSDAQ. CDR3 in amino acids: CASSLSVTSGAGELFF. CDR3 nucleotide sequence: TGTGCCAGCAGCTTATCTGTGACTAGCGGTGCCGGGGAGCTGTTTTTT.